The 6 T cell receptor beta chains given below trace back to one sample, sequenced in a study of T cells in Graves' hyperthyroidism and ophthalmopathy (dated by TCRdb to the late 2010s). Libraries were prepared through multiplex PCR. The run used an Illumina HiSeq 2000. Amplification of TCR beta CDR3 regions was carried out from RNA transcripts. A first-round RT-PCR of the TCR CDR3 used the HTBI primer set with the Qiagen OneStep RT-PCR kit. TCRdb reanalyzed the raw reads on its own, using fastp at Q25 for trimming and MiXCR for clone calling, and kept in-frame beta chains. Rows with a matching CDR3 protein are joined into one entry that keeps the most common DNA and genes. For this sample the table gives about 400,000 distinct CDR3 sequences, of which about 16% were detected only once. Of the sample, 30% to 35% is held by the ten largest clones. The sample taken for sequencing was blood. These receptors all stem from a young woman with Graves' hyperthyroidism.

The V call is TRBV5-5, the J call TRBJ1-3; a weak D match, TRBD1 (6 bases). Germline CDR1 is SGHKS and CDR2 is YYEKEE (reference sequence). Trimming cost V 2 bases and J 2 bases, with 11 bases left between them. CDR3 length: 15 amino acids. CDR3 DNA: TGTGCCAGCAGCTTCTTGGGGGGCACTGGAAACACCATATATTTT. Amino acid sequence: CASSFLGGTGNTIYF.

This clonotype was seen only a few times. The rearrangement joins TRBV6-2 or TRBV6-3 to TRBJ1-4; D unclear. From germline, CDR1 is MNHEY and CDR2 SVGEGT. V was trimmed by 0 bases and J by 4 bases, leaving 9 bases between them. The CDR3 sequence is 15 residues long. CDR3 DNA: TGTGCCAGCAGTTACTCGCCGAGGGATAATGAAAAACTGTTTTTT. This sequence encodes CASSYSPRDNEKLFF.

This clonotype was recorded many times. The chain couples TRBV2 to TRBJ2-2; no reliable D call. Per germline, CDR1 SNHLY and CDR2 FYNNEI. The CDR3 is made up of 15 amino acids. Trimming pared 3 bases from V and 5 bases from J, leaving 13 bases between. This CDR3 is CASSDITTRTGELFF. CDR3 bases: TGTGCCAGCAGTGACATCACTACCCGAACCGGGGAGCTGTTTTTT.

This chain connects TRBV29-1 to TRBJ2-7; D may match TRBD1 or TRBD2 (5 bases each). This CDR3 spans 13 amino acids. Germline V lookup: CDR1 SQVTM, CDR2 ANQGSEA. Trimming stripped 4 bases from V and 3 bases from J, with 13 bases between. The CDR3 DNA follows: TGCAGCGTTGCTGGGACGGGGAGCTACGAGCAGTACTTC. Translated, it gives CSVAGTGSYEQYF.

This clonotype occurred many times. The chain joins TRBV12-3 or TRBV12-4 to TRBJ1-1; D not certain. The CDR3 consists of 14 residues. V was cut by 6 bases and J by 6 bases, with 17 bases left in between. For the CDR3, the DNA is TGTGCCAGCAGCAACGGACGCCTGATGGCTGAAGCTTTCTTT. Its translation is CASSNGRLMAEAFF.

There are many counts of this clonotype. The rearrangement joins TRBV12-3 or TRBV12-4 to TRBJ1-6; tentative D call: TRBD1 (5 bases). The CDR3 length is 13 residues. Trimming stripped 2 bases from V and 11 bases from J, with 10 bases between. The CDR3 loop is CASSLTAGPPLHF. CDR3 nucleotide sequence: TGTGCCAGCAGTTTAACGGCAGGGCCACCCCTCCACTTT.